Below, 3 T cell receptor beta chains from the same sample are listed, as sequenced in a study of technical replicates of blood from several donors. The method was immunoSEQ multiplex PCR; TCRdb's version includes in-frame clones alone and lacks a portion of them. The sample consists of over 50,000 clones, less than 95% of them appearing once. Sample: T cells isolated from PBMCs. The receptors derive from a human donor in good health.

The V gene is TRBV7-9, the J gene TRBJ1-3; 11 bases fit TRBD1. V shed 5 bases and J 4 bases; nucleotides not matched to a gene: 7. The CDR3 length is 16 residues. Germline-derived CDR1 and CDR2 are SEHNR and FQNEAQ (reference sequence). CDR3 nucleotides: TGTGCCAGCAGCGGACCGGACAGGGGGCTAGGAAACACCATATATTTT. Translated: CASSGPDRGLGNTIYF.

The chain recombines TRBV6-5 with TRBJ2-7, with TRBD1 identical over 7 bases. The V segment lost 5 bases and the J segment 3 bases; nucleotides outside the gene matches: 4. The CDR3 has 13 residues. Looked up from germline, CDR1 is MNHEY and CDR2 is SVGAGI. The CDR3 is CASSRAGGYEQYF. For the CDR3, the DNA is TGTGCCAGCAGTAGAGCAGGGGGCTACGAGCAGTACTTC.

The CDR3 protein is CASSSSSGEAFF. The CDR3 DNA follows: TGTGCCAGCAGCTCCTCGTCGGGTGAAGCTTTCTTT. This sequence joins TRBV7-9 and TRBJ1-1, with D unresolved. Germline V CDR1 and CDR2: SEHNR, FQNEAQ (reference sequence). The CDR3 is 12 amino acids. V was shortened by 4 bases and J by 7 bases, with 10 bases between the two germline ends.